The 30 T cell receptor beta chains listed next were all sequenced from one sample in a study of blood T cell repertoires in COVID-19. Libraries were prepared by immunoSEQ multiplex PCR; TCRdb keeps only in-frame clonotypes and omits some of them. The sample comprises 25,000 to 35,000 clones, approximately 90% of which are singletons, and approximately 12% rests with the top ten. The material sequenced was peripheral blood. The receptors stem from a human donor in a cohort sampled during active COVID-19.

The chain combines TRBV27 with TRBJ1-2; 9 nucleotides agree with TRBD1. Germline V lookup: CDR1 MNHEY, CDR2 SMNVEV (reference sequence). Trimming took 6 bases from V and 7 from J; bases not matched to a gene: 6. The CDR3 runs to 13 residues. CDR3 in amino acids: CASSTGGAGGYTF. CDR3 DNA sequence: TGTGCCAGCAGCACAGGGGGCGCAGGTGGCTACACCTTC.

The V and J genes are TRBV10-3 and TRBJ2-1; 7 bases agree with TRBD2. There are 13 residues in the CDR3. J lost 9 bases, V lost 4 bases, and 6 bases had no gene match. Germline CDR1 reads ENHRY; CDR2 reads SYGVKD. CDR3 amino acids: CAISVMRETEQFF. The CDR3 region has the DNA TGTGCCATCAGTGTAATGCGGGAGACTGAGCAGTTCTTC.

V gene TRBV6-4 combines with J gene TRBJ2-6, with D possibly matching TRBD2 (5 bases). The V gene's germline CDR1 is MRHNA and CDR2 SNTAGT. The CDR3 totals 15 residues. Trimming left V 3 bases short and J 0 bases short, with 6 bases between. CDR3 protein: CASSEEGSGANVLTF. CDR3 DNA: TGTGCCAGCAGTGAAGAGGGCTCTGGGGCCAACGTCCTGACTTTC.

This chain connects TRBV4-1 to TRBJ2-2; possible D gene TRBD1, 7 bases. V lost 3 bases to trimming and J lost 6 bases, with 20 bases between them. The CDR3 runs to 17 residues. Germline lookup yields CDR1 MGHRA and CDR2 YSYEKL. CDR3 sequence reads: CASSQNPAGGSAGELFF. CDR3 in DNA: TGCGCCAGCAGCCAGAATCCAGCAGGGGGGAGCGCCGGGGAGCTGTTTTTT.

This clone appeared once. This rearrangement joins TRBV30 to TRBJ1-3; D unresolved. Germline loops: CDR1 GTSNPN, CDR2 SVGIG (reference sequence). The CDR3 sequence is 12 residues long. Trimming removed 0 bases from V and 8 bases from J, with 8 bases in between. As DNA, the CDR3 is TGTGCCTGGAGTGTCGGTCCCCACACCATATATTTT. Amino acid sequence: CAWSVGPHTIYF.

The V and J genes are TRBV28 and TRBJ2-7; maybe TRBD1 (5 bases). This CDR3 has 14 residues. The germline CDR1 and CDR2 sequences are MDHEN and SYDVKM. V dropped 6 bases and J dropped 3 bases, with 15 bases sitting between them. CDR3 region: CASRMGQGYYEQYF. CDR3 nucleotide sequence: TGTGCCAGCAGGATGGGGCAGGGATACTACGAGCAGTACTTC.

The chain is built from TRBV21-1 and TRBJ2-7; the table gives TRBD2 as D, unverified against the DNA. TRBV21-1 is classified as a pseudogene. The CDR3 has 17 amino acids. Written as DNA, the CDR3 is TGTGCCAGCAGCAAAGCGCTTCGTCGGGAGAGCTCCTACGAGCAGTACTTC. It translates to CASSKALRRESSYEQYF.

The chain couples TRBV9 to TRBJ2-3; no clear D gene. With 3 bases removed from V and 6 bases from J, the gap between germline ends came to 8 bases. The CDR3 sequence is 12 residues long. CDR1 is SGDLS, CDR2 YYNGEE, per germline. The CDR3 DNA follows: TGTGCCAGCAGCGCCTCCCTCGATACGCAGTATTTT. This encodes CASSASLDTQYF.

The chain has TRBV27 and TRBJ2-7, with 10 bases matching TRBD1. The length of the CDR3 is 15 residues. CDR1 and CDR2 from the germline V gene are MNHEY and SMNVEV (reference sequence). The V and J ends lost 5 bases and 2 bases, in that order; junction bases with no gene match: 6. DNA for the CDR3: TGTGCCAGCAGTCCCGGACAGGGGGACCCCTACGAGCAGTACTTC. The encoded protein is CASSPGQGDPYEQYF.

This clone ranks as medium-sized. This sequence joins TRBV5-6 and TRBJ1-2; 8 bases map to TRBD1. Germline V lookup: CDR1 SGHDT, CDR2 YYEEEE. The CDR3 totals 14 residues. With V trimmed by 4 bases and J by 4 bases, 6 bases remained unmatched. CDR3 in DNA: TGTGCCAGCAGCACACGGGACAGGCTCTATGGCTACACCTTC. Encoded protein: CASSTRDRLYGYTF. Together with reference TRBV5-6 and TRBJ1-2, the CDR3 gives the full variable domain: DAGVTQSPTHLIKTRGQQVTLRCSPKSGHDTVSWYQQALGQGPQFIFQYYEEEERQRGNFPDRFSGHQFPNYSSELNVNALLLGDSALYLCASSTRDRLYGYTFGSGTRLTVV.

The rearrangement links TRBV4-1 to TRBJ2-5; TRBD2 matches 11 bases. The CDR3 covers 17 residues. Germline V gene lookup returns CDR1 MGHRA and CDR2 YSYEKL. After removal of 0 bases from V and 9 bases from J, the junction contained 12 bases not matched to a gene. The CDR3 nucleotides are TGCGCCAGCAGCCAAGAGGTAACTAGCGGGGGCCGGAAGCCCCAGTACTTC. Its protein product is CASSQEVTSGGRKPQYF.

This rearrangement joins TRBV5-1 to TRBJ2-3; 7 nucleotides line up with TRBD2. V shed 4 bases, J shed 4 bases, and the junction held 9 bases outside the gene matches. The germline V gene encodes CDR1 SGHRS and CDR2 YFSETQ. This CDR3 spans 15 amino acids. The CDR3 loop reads CASSAGGLAADTQYF. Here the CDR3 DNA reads TGCGCCAGCAGCGCAGGCGGGCTAGCGGCAGATACGCAGTATTTT.

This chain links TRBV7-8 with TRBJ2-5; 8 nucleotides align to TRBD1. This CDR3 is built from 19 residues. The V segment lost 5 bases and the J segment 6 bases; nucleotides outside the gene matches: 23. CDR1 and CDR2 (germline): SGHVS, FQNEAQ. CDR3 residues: CASSPPLQLGQGSRQTQYF. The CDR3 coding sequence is TGTGCCAGCAGCCCACCCCTACAGCTTGGACAGGGATCTAGGCAGACCCAGTACTTC.

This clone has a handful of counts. The DNA for the CDR3 is TGTGCCAGCTCCGAACCCAGGGGCGCGGGTCAGCCCCAGCATTTT. Its protein product is CASSEPRGAGQPQHF. V is TRBV6-6 and J is TRBJ1-5, with D maybe TRBD1 (6 bases). With 8 bases removed from V and 6 bases from J, the gap between germline ends came to 20 bases. The CDR3 runs to 15 residues. Germline V gene lookup returns CDR1 MNHNY and CDR2 SVGAGI (reference sequence).

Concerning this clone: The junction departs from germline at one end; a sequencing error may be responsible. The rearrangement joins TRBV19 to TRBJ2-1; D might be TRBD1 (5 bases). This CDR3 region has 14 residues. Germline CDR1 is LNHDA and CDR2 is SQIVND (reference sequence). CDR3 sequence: CASSIDSPYTEQFF. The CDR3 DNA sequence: TGTGCCAGTAGTATCGACAGTCCCTACACTGAGCAGTTCTTC.

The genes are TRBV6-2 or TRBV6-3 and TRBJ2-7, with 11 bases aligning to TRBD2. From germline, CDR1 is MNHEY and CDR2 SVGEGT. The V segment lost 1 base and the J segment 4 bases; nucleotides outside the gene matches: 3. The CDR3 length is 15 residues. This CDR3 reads CASSYWASGRYEQYF. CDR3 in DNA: TGTGCCAGCAGTTACTGGGCTAGCGGGAGGTACGAGCAGTACTTC.

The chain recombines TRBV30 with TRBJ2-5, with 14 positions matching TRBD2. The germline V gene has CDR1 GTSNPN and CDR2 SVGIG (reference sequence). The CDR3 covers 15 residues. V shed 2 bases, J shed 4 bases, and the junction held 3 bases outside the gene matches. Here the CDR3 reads CAWSRLAGGPETQYF. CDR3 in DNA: TGTGCCTGGAGTAGACTAGCGGGAGGGCCAGAGACCCAGTACTTC.

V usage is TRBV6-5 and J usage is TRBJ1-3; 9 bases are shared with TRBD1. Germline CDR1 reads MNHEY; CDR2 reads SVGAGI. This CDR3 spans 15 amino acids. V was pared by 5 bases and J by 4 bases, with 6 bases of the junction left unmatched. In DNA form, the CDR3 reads TGTGCCAGCAGTCAGGGGACAGGGTTCGGAAACACCATATATTTT. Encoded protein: CASSQGTGFGNTIYF.

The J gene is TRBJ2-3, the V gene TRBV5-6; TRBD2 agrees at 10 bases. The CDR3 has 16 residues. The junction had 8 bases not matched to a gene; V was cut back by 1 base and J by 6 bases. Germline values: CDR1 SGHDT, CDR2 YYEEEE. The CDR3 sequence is CASSLWLAGVSDTQYF. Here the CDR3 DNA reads TGTGCCAGCAGCTTGTGGCTAGCGGGAGTTTCCGATACGCAGTATTTT.

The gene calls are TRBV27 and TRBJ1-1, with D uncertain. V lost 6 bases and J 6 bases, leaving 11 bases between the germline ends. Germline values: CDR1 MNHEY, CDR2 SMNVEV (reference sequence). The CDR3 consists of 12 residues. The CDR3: CASSVGGAEAFF. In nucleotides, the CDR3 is TGTGCCAGCAGCGTTGGAGGAGCTGAAGCTTTCTTT.

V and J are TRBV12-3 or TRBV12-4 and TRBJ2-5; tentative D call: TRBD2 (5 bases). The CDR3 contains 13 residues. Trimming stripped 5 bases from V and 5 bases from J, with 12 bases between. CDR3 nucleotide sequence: TGTGCCAGCAGTCGGGATGGGGAGGAGACCCAGTACTTC. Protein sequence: CASSRDGEETQYF.

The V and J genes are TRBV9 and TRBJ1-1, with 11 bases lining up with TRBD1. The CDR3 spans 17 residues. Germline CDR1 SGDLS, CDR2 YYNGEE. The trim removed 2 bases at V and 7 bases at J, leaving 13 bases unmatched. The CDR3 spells CASSVVPFGTGGGEAFF. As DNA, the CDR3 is TGTGCCAGCAGCGTGGTCCCCTTCGGGACAGGGGGGGGTGAAGCTTTCTTT.

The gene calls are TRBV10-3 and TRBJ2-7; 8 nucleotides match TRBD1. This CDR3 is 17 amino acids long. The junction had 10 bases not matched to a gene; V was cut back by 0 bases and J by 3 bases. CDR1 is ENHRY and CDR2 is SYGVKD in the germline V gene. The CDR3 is CAISESSGVRGHYEQYF. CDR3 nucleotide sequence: TGTGCCATCAGTGAGTCGAGTGGGGTCAGGGGGCACTACGAGCAGTACTTC.

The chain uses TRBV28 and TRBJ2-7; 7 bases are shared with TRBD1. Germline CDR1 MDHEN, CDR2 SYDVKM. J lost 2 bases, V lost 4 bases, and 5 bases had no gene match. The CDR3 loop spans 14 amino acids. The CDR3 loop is CASSWGQGAYEQYF. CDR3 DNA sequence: TGTGCCAGCAGTTGGGGGCAGGGGGCCTACGAGCAGTACTTC.

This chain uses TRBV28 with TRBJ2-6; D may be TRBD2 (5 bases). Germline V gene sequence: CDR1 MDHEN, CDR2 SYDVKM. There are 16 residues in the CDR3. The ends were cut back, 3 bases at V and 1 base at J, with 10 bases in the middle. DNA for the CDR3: TGTGCCAGCAGTTTCCCGCCGGGATCTGGGGCCAACGTCCTGACTTTC. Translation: CASSFPPGSGANVLTF.

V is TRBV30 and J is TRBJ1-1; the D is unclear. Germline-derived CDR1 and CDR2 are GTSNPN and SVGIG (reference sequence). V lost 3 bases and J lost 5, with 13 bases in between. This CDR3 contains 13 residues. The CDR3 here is CAWREERWTEAFF. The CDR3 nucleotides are TGTGCCTGGAGAGAAGAGCGATGGACTGAAGCTTTCTTT.

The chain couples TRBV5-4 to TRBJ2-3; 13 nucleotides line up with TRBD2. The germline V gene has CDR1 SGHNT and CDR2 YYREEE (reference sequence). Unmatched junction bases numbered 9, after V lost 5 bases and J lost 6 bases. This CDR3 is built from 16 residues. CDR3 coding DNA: TGTGCCAGCAGTCCTACTAGCGGGAGGGCCCGGGATACGCAGTATTTT. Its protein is CASSPTSGRARDTQYF.

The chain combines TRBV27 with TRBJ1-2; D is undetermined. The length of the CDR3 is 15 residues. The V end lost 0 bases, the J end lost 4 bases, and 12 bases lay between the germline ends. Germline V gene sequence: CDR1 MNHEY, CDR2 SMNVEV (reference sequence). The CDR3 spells CASSLSNPEIYGYTF. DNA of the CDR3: TGTGCCAGCAGTTTATCGAACCCGGAGATCTATGGCTACACCTTC.

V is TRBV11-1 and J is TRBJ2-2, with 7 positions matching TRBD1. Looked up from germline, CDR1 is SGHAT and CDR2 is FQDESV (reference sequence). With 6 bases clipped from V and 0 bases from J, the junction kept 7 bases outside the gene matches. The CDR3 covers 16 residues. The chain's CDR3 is CASSQRGPTNTGELFF. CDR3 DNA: TGTGCCAGCAGTCAAAGGGGGCCCACGAACACCGGGGAGCTGTTTTTT.

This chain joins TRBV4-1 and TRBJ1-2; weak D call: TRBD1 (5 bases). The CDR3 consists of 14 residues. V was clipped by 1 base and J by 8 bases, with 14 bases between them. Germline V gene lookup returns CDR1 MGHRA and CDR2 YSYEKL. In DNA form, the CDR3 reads TGCGCCAGCAGCCAAGGACAGCTAAGTTCAGGCTACACCTTC. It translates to CASSQGQLSSGYTF.